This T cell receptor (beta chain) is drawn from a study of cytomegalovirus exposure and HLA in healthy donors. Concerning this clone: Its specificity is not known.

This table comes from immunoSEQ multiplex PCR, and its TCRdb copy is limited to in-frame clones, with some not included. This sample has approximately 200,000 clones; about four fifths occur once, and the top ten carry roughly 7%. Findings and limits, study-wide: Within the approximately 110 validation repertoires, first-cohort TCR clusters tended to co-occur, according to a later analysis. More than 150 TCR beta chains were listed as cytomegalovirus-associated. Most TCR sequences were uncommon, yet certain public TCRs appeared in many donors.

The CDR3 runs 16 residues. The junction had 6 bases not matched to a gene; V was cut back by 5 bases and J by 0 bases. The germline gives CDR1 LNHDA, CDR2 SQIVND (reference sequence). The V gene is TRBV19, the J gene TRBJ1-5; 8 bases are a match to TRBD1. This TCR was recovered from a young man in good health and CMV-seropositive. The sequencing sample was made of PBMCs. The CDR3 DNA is TGTGCCAGTAGTCCAGGGGGCGGGGGTAGCAATCAGCCCCAGCATTTT. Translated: CASSPGGGGSNQPQHF.